This T cell receptor (beta chain) comes out of a study of control samples from healthy donors and cancer patients. This CDR3 region has 15 residues. Germline CDR1 is GTSNPN and CDR2 is SVGIG (reference sequence). J was trimmed by 7 bases and V by 2 bases; bases with no gene match: 10. Generated by immunoSEQ multiplex PCR, the TCRdb table keeps only in-frame clones and is missing some. The repertoire holds under 200,000 clones, with roughly 94% as singletons. The clonotype comes from a man aged 60 to 75 with colorectal cancer. The rearrangement links TRBV30 to TRBJ1-5; 8 positions match TRBD1. The sequenced sample consisted of PBMCs. CDR3 protein: CAWSISTGGRQPQHF. CDR3 coding DNA: TGTGCCTGGAGTATTTCTACAGGGGGAAGGCAGCCCCAGCATTTT.